This TCR beta chain originates from a study of blood T cell repertoires in COVID-19 (dated by TCRdb to the early 2020s). With respect to the entire study: Samples covering the acute and convalescent phases of COVID-19 were provided by collaborators in the United States, Italy and Spain. The repertoires were made available in a free public database intended to serve as a resource for research on the immune response to SARS-CoV-2. Where HLA class I and class II types were available, the types were taken from metadata supplied by the sample provider, not from assay-based typing. The material from the prospective study consisted of cDNA or gDNA derived from T cells, B-cell-depleted T cells, or PBMCs. A de-identified subject ID, COVID-19 status, age in years and sex were almost always included in the sample metadata. The samples were drawn from two sources: the first 160 participants of the ongoing ImmuneRACE study, and approximately 1,300 subjects contributed by 6 global collaborators. Deeply sampled blood TCRbeta repertoires from subjects exposed to, actively infected with, or recovered from COVID-19 were included in the dataset. Study-wide findings and limitations: How much clinical and demographic metadata was included differed by source and by participant, and the metadata was provided uncurated.

In the prospective study, participants were roughly 18 to 100 years old, resided in fewer than 25 geographic areas of the United States, and were enrolled through a virtual design. Cohort assignment in the prospective study relied on participant-reported clinical history from a screening survey and a study questionnaire. For ImmuneRACE Cohort 3, a participant was defined as recovered based on two consecutive negative NP/OP PCR tests, clearance by a healthcare professional, or resolution of symptoms. Mobile phlebotomists in the prospective study collected whole blood, serum and a nasopharyngeal or oropharyngeal swab from every participant. Over a roughly two-month period, participants in the prospective study had the option of providing additional blood draws and questionnaires. Blood samples from the prospective study were shipped frozen or at room temperature prior to DNA extraction. This clone showed up just once. Which antigen it targets is not known. Base qualities are missing; no much larger clone stands one base away.

TCRbeta CDR3 regions were amplified from genomic DNA by means of the immunoSEQ Assay, a bias-controlled multiplex PCR. From the authors' description of their analysis: Nucleated cell counts per sample were estimated from amplification of reference gene primers within the assay. To quantify the absolute abundance of each unique TCRbeta CDR3 rearrangement, sequence reads were collapsed and filtered. For each sample, productive Simpson clonality was calculated by taking the square root of Simpson's diversity index across productive rearrangements. Sourced from immuneACCESS, this table was stored by TCRdb with only in-frame sequences that have V and J called. A share of the clones is absent; for the studies checked, an unresolved V gene accounts for under half, and the remainder has no known explanation. From that table come the V and J calls and clone size; the DNA was used to work out D and trimming. The sample table shows 200,000 to 250,000 clones, and under 85% are seen once. The top ten clones comprise about 2% of the sample.

The CDR1 and CDR2 encoded by the germline V gene (reference sequence) are MNHNY and SVGAGI. Its CDR3 holds 13 amino acids, cysteine through phenylalanine. Here the CDR3 DNA is all that survives: 39 bases in frame from base 1. Compared with germline, V lacks 7 bases and J lacks 2 bases; bases without a gene match: 4. The origin of this receptor is a man between 60 and 75 years old who had recovered from COVID-19. Sequencing was carried out using PBMCs or T cells enriched from blood (not recorded which). Recombination linked TRBV6-6 to TRBJ1-2, with 7 middle bases fitting TRBD1. The nucleotides read TGTGCCAGCACTTCGGGACAGAACTATGGCTACACCTTC. It encodes CASTSGQNYGYTF.